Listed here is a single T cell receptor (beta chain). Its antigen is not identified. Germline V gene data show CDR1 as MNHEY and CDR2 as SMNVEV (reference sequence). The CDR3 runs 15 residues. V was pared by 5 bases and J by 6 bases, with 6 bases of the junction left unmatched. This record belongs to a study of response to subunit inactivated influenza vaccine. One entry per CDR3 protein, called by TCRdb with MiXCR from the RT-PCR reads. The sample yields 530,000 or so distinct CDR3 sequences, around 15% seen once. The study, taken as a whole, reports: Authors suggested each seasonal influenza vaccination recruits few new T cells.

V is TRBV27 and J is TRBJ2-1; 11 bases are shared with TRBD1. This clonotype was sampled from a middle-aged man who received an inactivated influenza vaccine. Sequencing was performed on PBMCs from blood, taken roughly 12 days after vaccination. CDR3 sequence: CASSAGTGGANEQFF. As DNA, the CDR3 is TGTGCCAGCAGTGCCGGGACAGGGGGGGCCAATGAGCAGTTCTTC.